This T cell receptor (beta chain) was observed in a study of shared clonotypes between healthy human individuals. Germline loops: CDR1 ENHRY, CDR2 SYGVKD. Trimming removed 7 bases from V and 0 bases from J, with 9 bases in between. The CDR3 extends over 13 amino acids. Findings and limits, study-wide: Around 5% was the fraction of naive CD4 clonotypes found shared across several donors. Though the depth was large, rarefaction showed that sorted-subset sequencing was incomplete.

A split of CD4+ cells into CD45RA+ naive and CD45RA-negative memory subsets was performed. Comment on this clone: Its antigen is currently unknown.

Per the original methods: Junction-only immunoSEQ data arrived without quality scores, meaning filtering differed. TCRdb's copy holds only in-frame clones and misses some; the assay was immunoSEQ multiplex PCR. D and trimming come from the DNA, and the V and J calls and clone size come from that table. Of about 960,000 clones in the sample, around three quarters are singletons; the top ten hold over 1.3%. Input material: memory CD4+ T cells sorted from blood. Regarding subset: CD45RA-negative fraction. The rearrangement uses TRBV10-3 and TRBJ1-1; D ambiguous. This sequence originates from a man younger than 30 in good health. CDR3 residues: CAITRQVNTEAFF. In DNA, the CDR3 is TGTGCCATCACCCGGCAGGTGAACACTGAAGCTTTCTTT.